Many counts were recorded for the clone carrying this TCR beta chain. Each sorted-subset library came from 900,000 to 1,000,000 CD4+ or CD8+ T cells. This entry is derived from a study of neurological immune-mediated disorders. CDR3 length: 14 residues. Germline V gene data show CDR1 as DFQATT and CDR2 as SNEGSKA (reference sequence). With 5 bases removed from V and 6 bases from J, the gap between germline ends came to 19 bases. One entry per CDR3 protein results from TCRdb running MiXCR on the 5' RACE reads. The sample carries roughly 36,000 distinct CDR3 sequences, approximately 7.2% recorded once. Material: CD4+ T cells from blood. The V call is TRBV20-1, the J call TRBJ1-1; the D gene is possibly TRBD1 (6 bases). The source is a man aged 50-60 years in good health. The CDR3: CSAPQPGGAAEAFF. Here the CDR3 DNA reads TGCAGTGCTCCCCAACCTGGGGGGGCAGCTGAAGCTTTCTTT.